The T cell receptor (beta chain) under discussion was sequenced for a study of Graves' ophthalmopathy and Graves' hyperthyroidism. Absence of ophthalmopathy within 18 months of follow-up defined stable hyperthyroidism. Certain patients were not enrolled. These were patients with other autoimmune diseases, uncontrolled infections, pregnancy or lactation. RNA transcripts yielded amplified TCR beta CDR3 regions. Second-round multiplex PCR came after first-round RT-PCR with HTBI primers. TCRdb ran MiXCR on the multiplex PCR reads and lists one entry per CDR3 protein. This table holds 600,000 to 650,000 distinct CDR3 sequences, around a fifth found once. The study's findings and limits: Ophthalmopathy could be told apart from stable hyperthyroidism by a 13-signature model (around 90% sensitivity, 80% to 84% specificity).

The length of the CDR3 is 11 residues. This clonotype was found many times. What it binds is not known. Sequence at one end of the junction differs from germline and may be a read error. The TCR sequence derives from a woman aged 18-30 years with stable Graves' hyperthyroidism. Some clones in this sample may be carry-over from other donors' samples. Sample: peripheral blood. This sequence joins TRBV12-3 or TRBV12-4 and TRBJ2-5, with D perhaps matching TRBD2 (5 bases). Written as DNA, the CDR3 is TGTGCCAGCAGTTTGGGAGAGGCCCAGTACTTC. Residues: CASSLGEAQYF.